This TCR beta chain came from a study of blood T cell repertoires in COVID-19. About the study: The United States, Italy and Spain provided the acute and convalescent COVID-19 samples. Nucleic acid was either cDNA or gDNA, and it came from T cells, B-cell-depleted T cells, or PBMCs.

TCRdb's copy holds only in-frame clones and misses some; the assay was immunoSEQ multiplex PCR. The sample records roughly 230,000 clones, approximately 85% being singletons. Sequencing was performed on peripheral blood. The receptor comes from a man in his forties with acute or convalescent COVID-19.

The CDR3 bases are TGTGCCAGCAGACCTCCTACCCGGAGAGGGGAGGGAGGCTACACCTTC. Amino acids: CASRPPTRRGEGGYTF. This chain links TRBV6-2 or TRBV6-3 with TRBJ1-2, with a possible D match to TRBD1 (5 bases). This CDR3 has 16 amino acids. V dropped 6 bases and J dropped 8 bases, with 25 bases sitting between them. The germline CDR1 and CDR2 sequences are MNHEY and SVGEGT.